This TCR beta chain was recovered during a study of T-cell reconstitution after alpha-beta-depleted transplantation in children. General study points: Counts and diversity of T cells one year after transplant came mostly from newly produced T cells.

As for this clonotype: Its target is not known.

The germline CDR1 and CDR2 sequences are SGHKS and YYEKEE (reference sequence). The CDR3 runs 14 residues. The ends were cut back, 5 bases at V and 3 bases at J, with 12 bases in the middle. For TCRbeta, the library was prepared with unique molecular identifiers. One entry per CDR3 protein results from TCRdb running MiXCR on the PCR reads. The sample holds just under 350,000 distinct CDR3 sequences, 16% seen once. The V gene is TRBV5-5, the J gene TRBJ1-5; unclear D gene. The starting material was PBMCs, mostly from graft donor cells, obtained 360 days after TCRalphabeta/CD19-depleted stem cell transplant. This sequence was found in a male patient aged 2 to 9 who had a stem cell transplant for acute lymphoblastic leukemia, so the T cells may come from the graft donor. The CDR3 region has the DNA TGTGCCAGCAGACCAGAAAGGCCCAATCAGCCCCAGCATTTT. Translation gives CASRPERPNQPQHF.